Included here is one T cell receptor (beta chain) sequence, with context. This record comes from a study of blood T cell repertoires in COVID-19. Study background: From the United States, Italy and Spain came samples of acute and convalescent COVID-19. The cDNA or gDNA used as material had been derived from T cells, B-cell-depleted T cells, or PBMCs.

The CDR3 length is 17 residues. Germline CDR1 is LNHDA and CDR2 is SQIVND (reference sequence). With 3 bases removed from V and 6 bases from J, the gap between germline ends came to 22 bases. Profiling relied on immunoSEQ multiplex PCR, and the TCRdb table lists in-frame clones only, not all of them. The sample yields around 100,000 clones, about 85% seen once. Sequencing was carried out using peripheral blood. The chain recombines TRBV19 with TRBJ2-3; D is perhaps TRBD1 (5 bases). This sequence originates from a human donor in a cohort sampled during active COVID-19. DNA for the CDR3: TGTGCCAGTAGTATTAGTCTCTTCAGGGCCGGCAGTGATACGCAGTATTTT. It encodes CASSISLFRAGSDTQYF.